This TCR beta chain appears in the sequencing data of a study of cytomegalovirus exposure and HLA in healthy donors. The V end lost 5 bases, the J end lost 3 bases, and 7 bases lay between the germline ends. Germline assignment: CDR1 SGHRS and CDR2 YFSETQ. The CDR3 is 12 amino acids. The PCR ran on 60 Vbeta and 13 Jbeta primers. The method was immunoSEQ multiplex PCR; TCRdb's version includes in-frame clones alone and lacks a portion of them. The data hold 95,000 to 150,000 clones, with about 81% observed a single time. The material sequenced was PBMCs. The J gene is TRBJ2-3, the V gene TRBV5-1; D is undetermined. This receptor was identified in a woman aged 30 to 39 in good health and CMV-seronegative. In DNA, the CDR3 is TGCGCCAGCAGAGCCGGGACAGATACGCAGTATTTT. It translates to CASRAGTDTQYF.